This T cell receptor beta chain was sequenced during a study of tumor and adjacent non-tumor tissue in lung cancer. Study at large: The cohort had under 15 adenocarcinoma, a couple of squamous cell and 1 small cell patients. Stage I to III disease affected ten to eleven men and 5 women aged about 31 to 80.

The library came from three nested PCR rounds adapted from ARM-PCR protocols. TCRdb reprocessed the multiplex PCR reads with MiXCR, giving one entry per CDR3 protein. The sample records roughly 65,000 distinct CDR3 sequences, roughly 60% being singletons. No cell sorting was done before RNA was extracted from the tissue. Chemotherapy-naive patients with new lung cancer underwent thoracic surgery in China, August–late 2014. Worth noting for this clonotype: What it recognizes is unknown. A read error may produce the germline difference seen at one junction end.

Germline V gene data show CDR1 as DFQATT and CDR2 as SNEGSKA (reference sequence). The CDR3 loop spans 14 amino acids. General study findings and limits: Tumor tissue had significantly higher TCR diversity than normal lung.

The specimen sequenced was lung tumor tissue. The chain is built from TRBV20-1 and TRBJ2-7; D is perhaps TRBD2 (6 bases). The clonotype originates from a man aged 50-60 years with non-small cell lung cancer. In nucleotides, the CDR3 is TGCAATGCTAGTCTCGGGAGCAGGCCCTACGAGCGGTACTTC. It specifies CNASLGSRPYERYF.